These 25 T cell receptor beta chains originate from one sample sequenced in a study of CD8 T cells in Susac syndrome. The authors reverse transcribed about 0.5 to 1 ug RNA with random hexamers. A single record per CDR3 protein comes from TCRdb applying MiXCR to the immunoSEQ multiplex PCR reads. Among under 200,000 distinct CDR3 sequences, 85% to 95% were seen once, and the ten largest hold about 0.094%. Sequencing used CD4+ T cells from PBMCs. These receptors all come from a human donor in good health.

V gene TRBV29-1 combines with J gene TRBJ1-1, with D unclear. Germline V lookup: CDR1 SQVTM, CDR2 ANQGSEA. Trimming took off 6 bases at V and 0 bases at J, with 8 bases between the two ends. The CDR3 is 12 amino acids. This chain's CDR3 is CSVRDVNTEAFF. The CDR3 DNA reads as TGCAGCGTAAGAGACGTGAACACTGAAGCTTTCTTT. Together with reference TRBV29-1 and TRBJ1-1, the CDR3 gives the full variable domain: SAVISQKPSRDICQRGTSLTIQCQVDSQVTMMFWYRQQPGQSLTLIATANQGSEATYESGFVIDKFPISRPNLTFSTLTVSNMSPEDSSIYLCSVRDVNTEAFFGQGTRLTVV.

In this sample, this clonotype turned up once. V gene TRBV20-1 combines with J gene TRBJ2-3; D is uncertain. V lost 3 bases and J 3 bases, leaving 7 bases between the germline ends. Per the germline V gene, CDR1 is DFQATT and CDR2 is SNEGSKA (reference sequence). The CDR3 runs to 12 residues. The DNA for the CDR3 is TGCAGTGCTAGTGCGTTGACAGATACGCAGTATTTT. Protein product: CSASALTDTQYF.

This clonotype occurred once. The rearrangement joins TRBV20-1 to TRBJ1-6; D may be TRBD1 (5 bases). Germline V lookup: CDR1 DFQATT, CDR2 SNEGSKA (reference sequence). V was shortened by 1 base and J by 6 bases, with 10 bases between the two germline ends. The CDR3 is made up of 14 amino acids. The CDR3 nucleotides are TGCAGTGCTAGAGTGCAGGGAGGTAATTCACCCCTCCACTTT. Protein product: CSARVQGGNSPLHF.

This chain joins TRBV20-1 and TRBJ2-4, with 8 bases aligning to TRBD1. V trimming: 5 bases; J trimming: 8 bases; junction bases outside the gene matches: 14. The germline V gene encodes CDR1 DFQATT and CDR2 SNEGSKA (reference sequence). This CDR3 is 15 amino acids long. The CDR3 reads CSALRGQGPSDIQYF. DNA of the CDR3: TGCAGTGCTCTCCGTGGACAGGGACCCTCGGACATTCAGTACTTC.

This rearrangement joins TRBV29-1 to TRBJ2-2; 8 bases are shared with TRBD1. The V gene's germline CDR1 is SQVTM and CDR2 ANQGSEA. V lost 7 bases, J lost 7 bases, and 14 bases stayed unmatched. CDR3 length: 15 residues. The CDR3 sequence: CSGLQRQGLGGELFF. The CDR3, as DNA: TGCAGCGGCCTACAGAGACAGGGGCTAGGCGGGGAGCTGTTTTTT.

The gene calls are TRBV12-5 and TRBJ1-2; D gene ambiguous. The CDR3 covers 13 residues. Germline values: CDR1 LGHNT, CDR2 FRNRAP. V was trimmed by 5 bases and J by 4 bases, leaving 11 bases between them. CDR3: CASGMLISYGYTF. The CDR3 DNA reads TGTGCTAGTGGTATGCTCATATCCTATGGCTACACCTTC.

This rearrangement joins TRBV27 to TRBJ2-1; the D gene is possibly TRBD1 (6 bases). The CDR3 spans 14 residues. Between the trimmed V and J ends, which lost 6 bases and 6 bases, there was a span of 15 bases. Per germline, CDR1 MNHEY and CDR2 SMNVEV (reference sequence). The DNA for the CDR3 is TGTGCCAGCAGCACCATGACAGGCGGCAATGAGCAGTTCTTC. Its translation is CASSTMTGGNEQFF.

V is TRBV6-2 or TRBV6-3 and J is TRBJ1-5; D is uncertain. Trimming left V 7 bases short and J 2 bases short, with 15 bases between. Germline V gene data show CDR1 as MNHEY and CDR2 as SVGEGT. The CDR3 length is 15 residues. CDR3 in DNA: TGTGCCAGCAACCCCTCAGGATTGGGCAATCAGCCCCAGCATTTT. This gives the protein CASNPSGLGNQPQHF.

In its sample, this clonotype was seen once. This chain connects TRBV11-2 to TRBJ2-3; D unresolved. CDR1 SGHAT and CDR2 FQNNGV come from the germline V gene. Trimming took 3 bases from V and 5 from J, leaving 9 bases between them. The CDR3 is 13 residues long. In nucleotides, the CDR3 is TGTGCCAGCAGCTTCCTAGGCAGAGATACGCAGTATTTT. Its protein product is CASSFLGRDTQYF.

The chain combines TRBV9 with TRBJ1-6; D is unclear. Per the germline V gene, CDR1 is SGDLS and CDR2 is YYNGEE. This CDR3 has 14 residues. With 2 bases removed from V and 7 bases from J, the gap between germline ends came to 10 bases. DNA of the CDR3: TGTGCCAGCAGCGTGCAGGTAGGGAATTCACCCCTCCACTTT. It specifies CASSVQVGNSPLHF.

The chain joins TRBV9 to TRBJ2-1; 8 bases match TRBD2. CDR3 length: 15 residues. From germline, CDR1 is SGDLS and CDR2 YYNGEE. V shed 2 bases and J 3 bases; nucleotides not matched to a gene: 4. This CDR3 is CASSVGTSNYNEQFF. The CDR3 DNA follows: TGTGCCAGCAGCGTTGGGACTAGTAACTACAATGAGCAGTTCTTC.

The rearrangement links TRBV28 to TRBJ2-1; no reliable D call. Deletions cut 3 bases from V and 10 bases from J, with 10 bases between. CDR3 size: 12 residues. Germline CDR1 MDHEN, CDR2 SYDVKM. CDR3 nucleotides: TGTGCCAGCAGTTTCGCCGGGTCAGAGCAGTTCTTC. Amino acid sequence: CASSFAGSEQFF. Using reference TRBV28 and TRBJ2-1 for the parts outside the CDR3, the full variable domain is DVKVTQSSRYLVKRTGEKVFLECVQDMDHENMFWYRQDPGLGLRLIYFSYDVKMKEKGDIPEGYSVSREKKERFSLILESASTNQTSMYLCASSFAGSEQFFGPGTRLTVL.

The chain recombines TRBV5-1 with TRBJ1-3, with D hard to call. V was cut by 9 bases and J by 2 bases, with 12 bases left in between. CDR1 and CDR2 from the germline V gene are SGHRS and YFSETQ. The CDR3 is 13 amino acids. The CDR3 protein is CATPQRTGNTIYF. The CDR3 DNA reads as TGCGCCACCCCACAAAGGACTGGAAACACCATATATTTT.

Notes on this clonotype: No DNA is shown, since the ends of the CDR3 on it are uncertain; the CDR3 is the one TCRdb lists. This chain joins TRBV20-1 and TRBJ2-1; the D call TRBD1 from the table was never checked on the DNA. The germline V gene has CDR1 DFQATT and CDR2 SNEGSKA (reference sequence). The CDR3 has 17 amino acids, counting both end residues. This CDR3 is CSASVAGGAAIHNEQSF.

The CDR3 DNA reads as TGTGCCAGCAGCCAATCAGACTCTGGAAACACCATATATTTT. The encoded protein is CASSQSDSGNTIYF. The chain recombines TRBV3-1 with TRBJ1-3; D uncertain. The CDR3 runs to 14 residues. Germline CDR1 is LGHDT and CDR2 is YNNKEL (reference sequence). V gave up 2 bases and J gave up 0 bases, with 5 bases separating them. Supplemented by reference TRBV3-1 and TRBJ1-3, the full variable domain reads DTAVSQTPKYLVTQMGNDKSIKCEQNLGHDTMYWYKQDSKKFLKIMFSYNNKELIINETVPNRFSPKSPDKAHLNLHINSLELGDSAVYFCASSQSDSGNTIYFGEGSWLTVV.

J is TRBJ2-7 and V is TRBV20-1; D perhaps matches TRBD2 (5 bases). V was trimmed by 6 bases and J by 3 bases, leaving 15 bases between them. Germline V CDR1 and CDR2: DFQATT, SNEGSKA (reference sequence). There are 13 residues in the CDR3. This CDR3 reads CSAVTGNFYEQYF. The CDR3 nucleotides read TGCAGTGCCGTAACGGGAAACTTCTACGAGCAGTACTTC.

The J gene is TRBJ1-2, the V gene TRBV4-1, with D possibly being TRBD1 (6 bases). The CDR3 totals 14 residues. CDR1 is MGHRA and CDR2 is YSYEKL in the germline V gene. Deletions cut 0 bases from V and 4 bases from J, with 9 bases between. The CDR3 sequence is CASSQEGAGYGYTF. The CDR3 DNA reads as TGCGCCAGCAGCCAAGAGGGGGCGGGCTATGGCTACACCTTC.

The V call is TRBV6-2 or TRBV6-3, the J call TRBJ2-7; D might be TRBD1 (5 bases). V was clipped by 5 bases and J by 3 bases, with 11 bases between them. Germline loops: CDR1 MNHEY, CDR2 SVGEGT. The CDR3 is made up of 13 amino acids. As DNA, the CDR3 is TGTGCCAGCAGTAGGGGCCAAAGCTACGAGCAGTACTTC. Protein: CASSRGQSYEQYF.

The gene calls are TRBV20-1 and TRBJ2-3; no clear D gene. Germline CDR1 is DFQATT and CDR2 is SNEGSKA (reference sequence). V shed 4 bases and J shed 0 bases, with 14 bases lying between them. The CDR3 loop spans 15 amino acids. The CDR3 loop reads CSAKSVSASTDTQYF. The DNA for the CDR3 is TGCAGTGCTAAAAGCGTCAGTGCTAGCACAGATACGCAGTATTTT.

This clonotype was picked up one time. This chain joins TRBV6-5 and TRBJ1-2; D not certain. Germline CDR1 is MNHEY and CDR2 is SVGAGI. V gave up 5 bases and J gave up 4 bases, with 17 bases separating them. The CDR3 consists of 15 residues. CDR3 amino acids: CASSTPHEGLYGYTF. The DNA for the CDR3 is TGTGCCAGCAGTACCCCTCACGAAGGCCTCTATGGCTACACCTTC.

The chain links TRBV7-2 to TRBJ2-3; 7 nucleotides align to TRBD1. Losses at the gene ends were 10 bases for V and 0 bases for J; bases not matched to a gene: 10. CDR3 length: 15 amino acids. Germline V lookup: CDR1 SGHTA, CDR2 FQGNSA. DNA for the CDR3: TGTGCCACCAGGGACAGCCGACCTAGCACAGATACGCAGTATTTT. It specifies CATRDSRPSTDTQYF.

V usage is TRBV10-3 and J usage is TRBJ2-7; the D is unclear. The CDR3 covers 11 residues. With 4 bases removed from V and 4 bases from J, the gap between germline ends came to 5 bases. Germline V gene data show CDR1 as ENHRY and CDR2 as SYGVKD. This CDR3 reads CAISAPYEQYF. The CDR3 coding sequence is TGTGCCATCAGTGCCCCTTACGAGCAGTACTTC.

The chain couples TRBV27 to TRBJ2-6; the D gene is possibly TRBD1 (7 bases). Germline V lookup: CDR1 MNHEY, CDR2 SMNVEV (reference sequence). V was cut by 5 bases and J by 0 bases, with 11 bases left in between. This CDR3 contains 16 residues. Here the CDR3 DNA reads TGTGCCAGCAGTCCCAGGGGGGCCTCTGGGGCCAACGTCCTGACTTTC. This translates into CASSPRGASGANVLTF. Based on the CDR3 plus reference TRBV27 and TRBJ2-6, the full variable domain is EAQVTQNPRYLITVTGKKLTVTCSQNMNHEYMSWYRQDPGLGLRQIYYSMNVEVTDKGDVPEGYKVSRKEKRNFPLILESPSPNQTSLYFCASSPRGASGANVLTFGAGSRLTVL.

The chain uses TRBV4-3 and TRBJ2-7; D unclear. CDR3 length: 14 amino acids. V was cut by 0 bases and J by 3 bases, with 9 bases left in between. Looked up from germline, CDR1 is LGHNA and CDR2 is YSLEER. This CDR3 reads CASSQDSGFYEQYF. The CDR3 DNA is TGCGCCAGCAGCCAAGATTCCGGATTCTACGAGCAGTACTTC.

The chain is built from TRBV18 and TRBJ2-7; D is uncertain. Trimming pared 6 bases from V and 7 bases from J, leaving 19 bases between. The CDR3 totals 14 residues. CDR1 is KGHSH and CDR2 is LQKENI in the germline V gene. The CDR3 loop is CASSPSADGEEQYV. CDR3 nucleotide sequence: TGTGCCAGCTCCCCCTCGGCAGACGGTGAAGAGCAGTACGTC.